This T cell receptor (beta chain) emerged from a study of CD8+CD57+ T cells in acquired aplastic anemia. Overall study context: The average read count for CD4+ cells in healthy donors was about 9.9 million. Study findings and constraints: The number of CD8+ CDR3 sequences shared by patients and controls was 25 to 35.

Both TCR beta VDJ combination and CDR3 sequence profiling were carried out. Genomic DNA was the template for this profiling. TCRdb reprocessed the reads with MiXCR, giving one entry per CDR3 protein. The data show about 130,000 distinct CDR3 sequences, around 41% seen once. Note on this clonotype: Its cognate antigen is unknown.

The CDR3 spans 18 residues. Germline V gives CDR1 MNHNS, CDR2 SASEGT. V gave up 2 bases and J gave up 1 base, with 17 bases separating them. The chain employs TRBV6-1 and TRBJ1-4; D remains unclear. The sequenced sample consisted of sorted CD4+, CD8+, or CD8+CD57+ T cells (not recorded which) from PBMCs. The sequence came from a human donor in good health, serving as a control. CDR3 nucleotides: TGTGCCAGCAGTGAAATCGTCCGTTTCGGCCTAACTAATGAAAAACTGTTTTTT. It specifies CASSEIVRFGLTNEKLFF.